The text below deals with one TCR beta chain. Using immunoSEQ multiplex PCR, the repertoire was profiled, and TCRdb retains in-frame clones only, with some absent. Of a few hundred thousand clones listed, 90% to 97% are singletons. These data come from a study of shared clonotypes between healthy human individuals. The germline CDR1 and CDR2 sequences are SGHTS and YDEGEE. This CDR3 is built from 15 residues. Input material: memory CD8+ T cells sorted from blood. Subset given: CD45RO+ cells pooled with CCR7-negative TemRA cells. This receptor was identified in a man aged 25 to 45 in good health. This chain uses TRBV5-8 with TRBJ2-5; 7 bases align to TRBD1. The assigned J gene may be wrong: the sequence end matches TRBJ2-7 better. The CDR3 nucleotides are TGTGCCAGCAGCTTGGCTGGGACAGACTCCTACGAGCAGTACTTC. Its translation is CASSLAGTDSYEQYF.